This is a list of T cell receptor beta chains from one sample in a study of cytomegalovirus exposure and HLA in healthy donors. Assay used: immunoSEQ multiplex PCR; TCRdb lists only in-frame clones, some missing. The table records some 100,000 clones, 75% to 85% of them present only once. Sequencing input: PBMCs. All receptors come from a female donor in good health and CMV-seropositive. CDR3s include the opening cysteine and the closing phenylalanine or tryptophan. The order of the fields is V gene, J gene, CDR3 protein.

V: TRBV15; J: TRBJ2-2; CDR3: CATSRDPGLNTGELFF
V: TRBV4-1; J: TRBJ2-7; CDR3: CASSQTTGSSYEQYF
V: TRBV5-4; J: TRBJ2-2; CDR3: CASTRAGGNTGELFF
V: TRBV5-1; J: TRBJ2-7; CDR3: CASSPTFFGGSDEQYF
V: TRBV30; J: TRBJ1-5; CDR3: CAWSSPRNQPQHF
V: TRBV30; J: TRBJ1-5; CDR3: CAWSVRGFGNQPQHF
V: TRBV6-5; J: TRBJ2-1; CDR3: CASRRDSSNNEQFF
V: TRBV6-6; J: TRBJ1-1; CDR3: CASTDRSSSTEAFF
V: TRBV5-6; J: TRBJ2-1; CDR3: CASTPLAGGPYNEQFF
V: TRBV7-9; J: TRBJ2-7; CDR3: CASSLGVGAYEQYF